A selection of T cell receptor beta chains follows, all from one sample in a study of CD8 T cell repertoires and HIV-1 epitope variants. These receptors have no identified antigens. Using immunoSEQ multiplex PCR, the repertoire was profiled, and TCRdb retains in-frame clones only, with some absent. The sample has 4,500 to 6,000 clones, roughly 71% seen once. Material: cultured CD8+ T cells derived from PBMCs. These receptors were collected from a male donor with HIV. Each CDR3 is given with its conserved first and last residue. Fields, in order: clone size, D gene, V gene, J gene, CDR3 protein, CDR3 DNA. D genes are given only for firm matches. The listing skips clone size in some rows; elsewhere it reads once, few, many or a size class.

abundance: once
d_gene: .
v_gene: TRBV30
j_gene: TRBJ2-7
CDR3aa: CAWSEGTPSYEQYF
CDR3nt: TGTGCCTGGAGTGAGGGCACCCCATCCTACGAGCAGTACTTC

abundance: .
d_gene: .
v_gene: TRBV19
j_gene: TRBJ2-7
CDR3aa: CASSIGAASYEQYF
CDR3nt: TGTGCCAGTAGTATAGGGGCAGCCTCCTACGAGCAGTACTTC

abundance: .
d_gene: .
v_gene: TRBV25-1
j_gene: TRBJ2-6
CDR3aa: CASSQNSTGQSRANVLTF
CDR3nt: TGTGCCAGCAGTCAAAATTCAACTGGACAAAGTCGGGCCAACGTCCTGACTTTC

abundance: .
d_gene: TRBD1
v_gene: TRBV6-5
j_gene: TRBJ1-2
CDR3aa: CASKIMGQGAGGYTF
CDR3nt: TGTGCCAGCAAGATAATGGGACAGGGGGCAGGAGGCTACACCTTC

abundance: .
d_gene: .
v_gene: TRBV19
j_gene: TRBJ2-7
CDR3aa: CASSIAGDTLYEQYF
CDR3nt: TGTGCCAGTAGTATAGCTGGGGACACCCTATACGAGCAGTACTTC

abundance: once
d_gene: TRBD1
v_gene: TRBV7-3
j_gene: TRBJ2-1
CDR3aa: CASSSQQGQKAQFF
CDR3nt: TGTGCCAGCAGCTCTCAACAGGGGCAGAAGGCGCAGTTCTTC

abundance: .
d_gene: TRBD1
v_gene: TRBV11-2
j_gene: TRBJ2-2
CDR3aa: CASSLEVQGYTGELFF
CDR3nt: TGTGCCAGCAGCTTAGAAGTACAGGGGTACACCGGGGAGCTGTTTTTT

abundance: .
d_gene: .
v_gene: TRBV5-4
j_gene: TRBJ2-7
CDR3aa: CASSFTSGSYEQYF
CDR3nt: TGTGCCAGCAGCTTTACATCAGGATCCTACGAGCAGTACTTC

abundance: .
d_gene: TRBD2
v_gene: TRBV28
j_gene: TRBJ2-5
CDR3aa: CASSLELAGAGETQYF
CDR3nt: TGTGCCAGCAGTTTAGAGCTAGCGGGAGCGGGGGAGACCCAGTACTTC

abundance: .
d_gene: TRBD1
v_gene: TRBV5-4
j_gene: TRBJ1-1
CDR3aa: CASSLYPGTGVLNTEAFF
CDR3nt: TGTGCCAGCAGCTTGTACCCAGGGACAGGGGTTTTGAACACTGAAGCTTTCTTT

abundance: .
d_gene: .
v_gene: TRBV7-9
j_gene: TRBJ2-7
CDR3aa: CASSWTVEQYF
CDR3nt: TGTGCCAGCAGCTGGACAGTCGAGCAGTACTTC

abundance: .
d_gene: .
v_gene: TRBV15
j_gene: TRBJ1-2
CDR3aa: CATSKANYGYTF
CDR3nt: TGTGCCACCAGCAAGGCTAACTATGGCTACACCTTC

abundance: .
d_gene: TRBD1
v_gene: TRBV30
j_gene: TRBJ2-1
CDR3aa: CAWRSGQGYNEQFF
CDR3nt: TGTGCCTGGAGGAGCGGACAGGGCTACAATGAGCAGTTCTTC

abundance: .
d_gene: TRBD1
v_gene: TRBV11-2
j_gene: TRBJ2-1
CDR3aa: CASSLGQYNEQFF
CDR3nt: TGTGCCAGCAGCTTGGGACAGTACAATGAGCAGTTCTTC

abundance: .
d_gene: .
v_gene: TRBV14
j_gene: TRBJ2-2
CDR3aa: CASSQGGNTGELFF
CDR3nt: TGTGCCAGCAGCCAGGGGGGAAACACCGGGGAGCTGTTTTTT

abundance: once
d_gene: TRBD2
v_gene: TRBV30
j_gene: TRBJ2-3
CDR3aa: CAWSVRGVSTDTQYF
CDR3nt: TGTGCCTGGAGTGTACGGGGGGTAAGCACAGATACGCAGTATTTT

abundance: .
d_gene: TRBD2
v_gene: TRBV5-6
j_gene: TRBJ2-1
CDR3aa: CASSPAGLEDNEQFF
CDR3nt: TGTGCCAGCAGCCCGGCGGGACTAGAGGACAATGAGCAGTTCTTC

abundance: .
d_gene: .
v_gene: TRBV9
j_gene: TRBJ2-2
CDR3aa: CASRYQGNTGELFF
CDR3nt: TGTGCCAGCAGATACCAGGGAAACACCGGGGAGCTGTTTTTT

abundance: .
d_gene: .
v_gene: TRBV7-9
j_gene: TRBJ2-1
CDR3aa: CASSLVSSYDEQFF
CDR3nt: TGTGCCAGCAGCTTAGTTTCTAGCTATGATGAGCAGTTCTTC

abundance: .
d_gene: TRBD2
v_gene: TRBV28
j_gene: TRBJ2-5
CDR3aa: CASSLTASGGTATPPETQYF
CDR3nt: TGTGCCAGCAGTTTAACCGCTAGCGGGGGCACAGCAACTCCCCCAGAGACCCAGTACTTC

abundance: few
d_gene: .
v_gene: TRBV6-1
j_gene: TRBJ2-2
CDR3aa: CASDAGSWVGGELFF
CDR3nt: TGTGCCAGCGACGCCGGTAGCTGGGTGGGCGGGGAGCTGTTTTTT

abundance: .
d_gene: .
v_gene: TRBV4-3
j_gene: TRBJ1-2
CDR3aa: CASSQGADHYGYTF
CDR3nt: TGCGCCAGCAGCCAAGGTGCCGACCACTATGGCTACACCTTC

abundance: .
d_gene: TRBD2
v_gene: TRBV11-2
j_gene: TRBJ2-3
CDR3aa: CASPGRAGVEDTQYF
CDR3nt: TGTGCCTCTCCCGGAAGGGCGGGAGTGGAAGATACGCAGTATTTT

abundance: .
d_gene: TRBD1
v_gene: TRBV7-3
j_gene: TRBJ1-6
CDR3aa: CASSLTGAVDSPLHF
CDR3nt: TGTGCCAGCAGCTTGACAGGGGCAGTGGATTCACCCCTCCACTTT

abundance: .
d_gene: .
v_gene: TRBV6-1
j_gene: TRBJ2-6
CDR3aa: CASSGMYRVVSGANVLTF
CDR3nt: TGTGCCAGCAGTGGTATGTACAGGGTGGTCTCTGGGGCCAACGTCCTGACTTTC

abundance: .
d_gene: TRBD2
v_gene: TRBV25-1
j_gene: TRBJ2-7
CDR3aa: CASGTYESGSRNEQYF
CDR3nt: TGTGCCAGCGGGACCTATGAGAGCGGGAGTAGGAACGAGCAGTACTTC

abundance: few
d_gene: .
v_gene: TRBV28
j_gene: TRBJ1-5
CDR3aa: CASSFRGNRQPQHF
CDR3nt: TGTGCCAGCAGTTTTAGGGGGAATCGGCAGCCCCAGCATTTT

abundance: .
d_gene: TRBD2
v_gene: TRBV5-4
j_gene: TRBJ2-1
CDR3aa: CASSSGTSSYNEQFF
CDR3nt: TGTGCCAGCAGCTCCGGGACTAGCTCCTACAATGAGCAGTTCTTC

abundance: .
d_gene: .
v_gene: TRBV7-2
j_gene: TRBJ1-2
CDR3aa: CASSPAGDYTF
CDR3nt: TGTGCCAGCAGCCCCGCGGGTGACTACACCTTC

abundance: .
d_gene: TRBD1
v_gene: TRBV19
j_gene: TRBJ1-2
CDR3aa: CASWTGRYGYTF
CDR3nt: TGTGCCAGCTGGACAGGCCGCTATGGCTACACCTTC

abundance: few
d_gene: TRBD1
v_gene: TRBV7-6
j_gene: TRBJ2-1
CDR3aa: CASSFGTGVDEQFF
CDR3nt: TGTGCCAGCAGCTTTGGGACAGGGGTCGATGAGCAGTTCTTC

abundance: .
d_gene: .
v_gene: TRBV9
j_gene: TRBJ1-1
CDR3aa: CASSVDGNTEAFF
CDR3nt: TGTGCCAGCAGCGTTGACGGAAACACTGAAGCTTTCTTT

abundance: few
d_gene: .
v_gene: TRBV5-1
j_gene: TRBJ1-2
CDR3aa: CASREAAGYTF
CDR3nt: TGCGCCAGCAGGGAGGCGGCCGGCTACACCTTC

abundance: .
d_gene: TRBD1
v_gene: TRBV7-3
j_gene: TRBJ1-1
CDR3aa: CASSEGQGGTEAFF
CDR3nt: TGTGCCAGCAGCGAGGGACAGGGAGGCACTGAAGCTTTCTTT

abundance: .
d_gene: .
v_gene: TRBV7-6
j_gene: TRBJ2-2
CDR3aa: CASSLISNTGELFF
CDR3nt: TGTGCCAGCAGCTTAATTTCGAACACCGGGGAGCTGTTTTTT

abundance: .
d_gene: TRBD2
v_gene: TRBV14
j_gene: TRBJ2-2
CDR3aa: CASSQTRLAGGNTGELFF
CDR3nt: TGTGCCAGCAGCCAAACCAGACTAGCGGGGGGTAACACCGGGGAGCTGTTTTTT

abundance: .
d_gene: .
v_gene: TRBV5-5
j_gene: TRBJ1-1
CDR3aa: CASREDLNTEAFF
CDR3nt: TGTGCCAGCAGAGAAGACTTGAACACTGAAGCTTTCTTT

abundance: medium-sized
d_gene: TRBD2
v_gene: TRBV5-1
j_gene: TRBJ2-7
CDR3aa: CASSLYSGTTSSYEQYF
CDR3nt: TGCGCCAGCAGCTTATACAGCGGGACCACAAGCTCCTACGAGCAGTACTTC

abundance: .
d_gene: TRBD2
v_gene: TRBV27
j_gene: TRBJ2-2
CDR3aa: CASSDKAGGTGELFF
CDR3nt: TGTGCCAGCAGCGACAAAGCGGGGGGAACCGGGGAGCTGTTTTTT

abundance: .
d_gene: .
v_gene: TRBV10-3
j_gene: TRBJ2-7
CDR3aa: CAISDVYEQYF
CDR3nt: TGTGCCATCAGTGATGTATACGAGCAGTACTTC

abundance: .
d_gene: .
v_gene: TRBV7-8
j_gene: TRBJ2-3
CDR3aa: CASSFTAPTDTQYF
CDR3nt: TGTGCCAGCAGCTTTACCGCGCCTACAGATACGCAGTATTTT

abundance: .
d_gene: TRBD1
v_gene: TRBV7-8
j_gene: TRBJ1-1
CDR3aa: CASSSRNRGLTEAFF
CDR3nt: TGTGCCAGCAGCTCCAGAAACAGGGGGCTCACTGAAGCTTTCTTT

abundance: .
d_gene: .
v_gene: TRBV10-3
j_gene: TRBJ1-5
CDR3aa: CAISEQNQPQHF
CDR3nt: TGTGCCATCAGTGAGCAGAACCAGCCCCAGCATTTT

abundance: few
d_gene: .
v_gene: TRBV29-1
j_gene: TRBJ1-3
CDR3aa: CSTAAGGGNTIYF
CDR3nt: TGCAGCACCGCCGCGGGAGGCGGAAACACCATATATTTT

abundance: .
d_gene: TRBD1
v_gene: TRBV11-2
j_gene: TRBJ2-5
CDR3aa: CASSPTGAGGGRRETQYF
CDR3nt: TGTGCCAGCAGTCCAACCGGAGCAGGGGGCGGACGAAGAGAGACCCAGTACTTC

abundance: .
d_gene: .
v_gene: TRBV5-6
j_gene: TRBJ2-1
CDR3aa: CASSLRSAFGYNEQFF
CDR3nt: TGTGCCAGCAGCTTGCGGTCAGCATTTGGATACAATGAGCAGTTCTTC

abundance: .
d_gene: TRBD2
v_gene: TRBV10-1
j_gene: TRBJ2-1
CDR3aa: CASSDLGGSRHEQFF
CDR3nt: TGCGCCAGCAGTGATCTGGGCGGGAGCCGGCATGAGCAGTTCTTC